This T cell receptor (beta chain) was obtained from a study of cytomegalovirus exposure and HLA in healthy donors. Study observations and caveats: There were several of the most significant clusters that appeared linked to common viral pathogens in a later analysis.

A multiplex PCR was run with 60 Vbeta primers and 13 Jbeta primers. Sequencing was performed with immunoSEQ multiplex PCR; in TCRdb, only in-frame clones are kept and a portion is missing. This listing includes about 140,000 clones. CDR1 and CDR2 (germline): SGHRS, YFSETQ. This CDR3 is built from 14 residues. Trimming removed 1 base from V and 3 bases from J; junction bases left unmatched: 3. To note about this clone: The antigen is not known.

The source is a woman under 30 in good health and CMV-seronegative. Material: PBMCs. This sequence joins TRBV5-1 and TRBJ2-7; 8 positions match TRBD1. The CDR3 is CASSLSTGGYEQYF. CDR3 bases: TGCGCCAGCAGCTTGTCTACAGGGGGCTACGAGCAGTACTTC. The full variable domain, completed using reference TRBV5-1 and TRBJ2-7, is KAGVTQTPRYLIKTRGQQVTLSCSPISGHRSVSWYQQTPGQGLQFLFEYFSETQRNKGNFPGRFSGRQFSNSRSEMNVSTLELGDSALYLCASSLSTGGYEQYFGPGTRLTVT.